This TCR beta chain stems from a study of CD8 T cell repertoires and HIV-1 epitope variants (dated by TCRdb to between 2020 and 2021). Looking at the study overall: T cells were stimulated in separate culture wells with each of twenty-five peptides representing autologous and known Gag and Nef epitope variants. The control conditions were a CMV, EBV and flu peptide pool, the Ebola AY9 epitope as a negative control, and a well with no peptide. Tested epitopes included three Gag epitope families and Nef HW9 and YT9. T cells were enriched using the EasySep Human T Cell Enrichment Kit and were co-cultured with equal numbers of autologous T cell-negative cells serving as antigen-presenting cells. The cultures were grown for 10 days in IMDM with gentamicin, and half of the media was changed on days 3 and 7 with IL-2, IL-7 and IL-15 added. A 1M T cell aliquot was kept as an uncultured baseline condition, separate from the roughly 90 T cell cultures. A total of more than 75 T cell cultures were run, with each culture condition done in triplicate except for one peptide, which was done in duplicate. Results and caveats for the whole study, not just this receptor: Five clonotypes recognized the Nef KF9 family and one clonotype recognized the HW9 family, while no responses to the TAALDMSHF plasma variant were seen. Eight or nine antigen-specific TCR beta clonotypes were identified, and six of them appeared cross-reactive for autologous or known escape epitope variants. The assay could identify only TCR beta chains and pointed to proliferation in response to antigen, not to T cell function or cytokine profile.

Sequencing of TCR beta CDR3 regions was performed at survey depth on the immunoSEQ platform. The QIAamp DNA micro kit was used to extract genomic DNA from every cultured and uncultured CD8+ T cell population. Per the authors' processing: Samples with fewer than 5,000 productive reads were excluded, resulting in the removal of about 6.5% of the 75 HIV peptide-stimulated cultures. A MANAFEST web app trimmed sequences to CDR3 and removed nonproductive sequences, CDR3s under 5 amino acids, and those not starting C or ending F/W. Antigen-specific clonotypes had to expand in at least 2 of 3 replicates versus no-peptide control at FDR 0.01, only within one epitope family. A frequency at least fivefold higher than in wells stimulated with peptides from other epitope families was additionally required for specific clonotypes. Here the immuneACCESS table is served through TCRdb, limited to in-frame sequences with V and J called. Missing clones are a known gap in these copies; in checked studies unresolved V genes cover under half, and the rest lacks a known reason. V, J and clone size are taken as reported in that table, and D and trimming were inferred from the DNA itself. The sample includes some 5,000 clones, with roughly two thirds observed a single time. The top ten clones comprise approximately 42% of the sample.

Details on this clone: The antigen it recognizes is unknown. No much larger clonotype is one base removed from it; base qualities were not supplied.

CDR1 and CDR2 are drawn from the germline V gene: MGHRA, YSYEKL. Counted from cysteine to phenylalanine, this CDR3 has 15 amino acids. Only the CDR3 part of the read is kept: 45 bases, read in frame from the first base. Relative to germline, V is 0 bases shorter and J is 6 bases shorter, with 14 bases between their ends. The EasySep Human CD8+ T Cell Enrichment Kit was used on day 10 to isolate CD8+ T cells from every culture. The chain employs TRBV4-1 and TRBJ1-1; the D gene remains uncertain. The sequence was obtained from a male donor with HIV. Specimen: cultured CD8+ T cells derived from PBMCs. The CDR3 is CASSQDNSFLPEAFF. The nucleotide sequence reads TGCGCCAGCAGCCAAGATAACAGTTTCCTCCCTGAAGCTTTCTTT.